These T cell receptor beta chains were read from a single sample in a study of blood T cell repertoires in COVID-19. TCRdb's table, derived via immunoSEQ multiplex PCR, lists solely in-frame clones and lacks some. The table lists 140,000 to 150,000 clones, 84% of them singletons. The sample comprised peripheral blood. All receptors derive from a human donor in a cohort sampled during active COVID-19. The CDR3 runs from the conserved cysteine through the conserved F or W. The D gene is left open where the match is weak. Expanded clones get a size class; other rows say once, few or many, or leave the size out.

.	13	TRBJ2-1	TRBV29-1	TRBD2	CSSGTSGVNEQFF	TGCAGCTCCGGGACTAGCGGGGTCAATGAGCAGTTCTTC
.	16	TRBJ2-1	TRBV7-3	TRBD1	CASSLTVQGDNNEQFF	TGTGCCAGCAGCTTAACGGTACAGGGGGATAACAATGAGCAGTTCTTC
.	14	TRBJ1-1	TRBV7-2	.	CASSLGPGNTEAFF	TGTGCCAGCAGCTTAGGTCCGGGGAACACTGAAGCTTTCTTT
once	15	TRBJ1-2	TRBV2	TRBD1	CARSVGTGGAGGYTF	TGTGCCCGCAGTGTTGGGACAGGGGGGGCGGGGGGCTACACCTTC
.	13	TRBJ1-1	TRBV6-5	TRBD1	CASSPTGGPEAFF	TGTGCCAGCAGCCCCACAGGGGGCCCTGAAGCTTTCTTT
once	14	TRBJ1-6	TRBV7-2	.	CASSPIYRESPLHF	TGTGCCAGCAGCCCCATTTACCGGGAGTCACCCCTCCACTTT
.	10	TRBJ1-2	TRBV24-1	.	CATARRGYTF	TGTGCCACCGCGAGGAGAGGCTACACCTTC
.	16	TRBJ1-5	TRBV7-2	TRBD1	CASSLVGRGEDQPQHF	TGTGCCAGCAGCCTTGTGGGCAGGGGGGAGGATCAGCCCCAGCATTTT
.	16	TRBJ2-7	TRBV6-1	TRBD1	CASSGNYRGTAYEQYF	TGTGCCAGCAGTGGAAACTACAGGGGAACGGCCTACGAGCAGTACTTC
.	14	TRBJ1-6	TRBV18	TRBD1	CASRSGTEYSPLHF	TGTGCCAGCCGTTCCGGGACAGAATATTCACCCCTCCACTTT
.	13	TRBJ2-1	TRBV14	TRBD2	CASSPRGGAEQFF	TGTGCCAGCAGCCCCCGGGGGGGGGCGGAGCAGTTCTTC
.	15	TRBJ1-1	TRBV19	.	CASSSPFQGWTEAFF	TGTGCCAGTAGTTCCCCCTTCCAGGGTTGGACTGAAGCTTTCTTT
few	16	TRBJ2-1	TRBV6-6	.	CASSYSGDIRYNEQFF	TGTGCCAGCAGTTACTCGGGGGACATAAGATACAATGAGCAGTTCTTC
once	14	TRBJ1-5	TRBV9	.	CASSVEGGREPQHF	TGTGCCAGCAGCGTAGAGGGAGGGCGGGAGCCCCAGCATTTT
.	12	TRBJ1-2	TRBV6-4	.	CASSYSNYGYTF	TGTGCCAGCTCTTACAGTAACTATGGCTACACCTTC
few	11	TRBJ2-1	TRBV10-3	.	CAISSYNEQFF	TGTGCCATCAGCTCGTACAATGAGCAGTTCTTC
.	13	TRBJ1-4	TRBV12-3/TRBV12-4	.	CASSWSGFEKLFF	TGTGCCAGCAGTTGGTCGGGGTTCGAAAAACTGTTTTTT
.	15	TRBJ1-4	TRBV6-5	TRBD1	CASSQYRGRGEKLFF	TGTGCCAGCAGTCAGTACAGGGGGCGAGGTGAAAAACTGTTTTTT
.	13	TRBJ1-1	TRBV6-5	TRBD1	CASSQDRATEAFF	TGTGCCAGCAGCCAGGACAGGGCCACTGAAGCTTTCTTT
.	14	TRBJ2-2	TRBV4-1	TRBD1	CASSREDRTGELFF	TGCGCCAGCAGCCGCGAGGACAGGACCGGGGAGCTGTTTTTT
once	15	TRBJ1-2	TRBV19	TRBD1	CASSILGQGNYGYTF	TGTGCCAGTAGTATTTTGGGACAGGGTAACTATGGCTACACCTTC
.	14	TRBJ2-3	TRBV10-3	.	CAISETGDTDTQYF	TGTGCCATCAGTGAAACGGGAGACACAGATACGCAGTATTTT
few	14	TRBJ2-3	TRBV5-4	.	CASSLAGLLQPQYF	TGTGCCAGCAGCTTGGCCGGACTCTTACAGCCGCAGTATTTT
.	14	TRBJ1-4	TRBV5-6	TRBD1	CASTIPGQGEKLFF	TGTGCCAGCACCATCCCCGGACAGGGTGAAAAACTGTTTTTT
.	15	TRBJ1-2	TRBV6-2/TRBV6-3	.	CASSYYVQPNYGYTF	TGTGCCAGCAGTTACTATGTACAACCTAACTATGGCTACACCTTC
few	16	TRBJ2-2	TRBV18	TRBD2	CASSPSGGANTGELFF	TGTGCCAGCTCACCCAGCGGGGGAGCGAACACCGGGGAGCTGTTTTTT
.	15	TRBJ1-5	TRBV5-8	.	CASSLEQGSNQPQHF	TGTGCCAGCAGCTTGGAGCAGGGGTCCAATCAGCCCCAGCATTTT
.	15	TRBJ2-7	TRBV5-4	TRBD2	CASSPGAGGLLEQYF	TGTGCCAGCAGCCCCGGGGCGGGGGGGCTTCTCGAGCAGTACTTC
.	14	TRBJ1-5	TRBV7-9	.	CASSLAGDNQPQHF	TGTGCCAGCAGCTTAGCAGGGGACAATCAGCCCCAGCATTTT
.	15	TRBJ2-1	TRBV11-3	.	CASRARTDSYNEQFF	TGTGCCAGCAGAGCCAGGACAGACTCCTACAATGAGCAGTTCTTC
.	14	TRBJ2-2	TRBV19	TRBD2	CASSESGGAGELFF	TGTGCCAGTAGTGAATCGGGAGGGGCCGGGGAGCTGTTTTTT
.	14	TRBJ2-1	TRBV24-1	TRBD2	CATSSSGGYNEQFF	TGTGCCACCAGTAGTAGCGGGGGGTACAATGAGCAGTTCTTC
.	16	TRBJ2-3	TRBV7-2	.	CASSFPLASATDTQYF	TGTGCCAGCAGCTTCCCCCTGGCTAGCGCCACAGATACGCAGTATTTT
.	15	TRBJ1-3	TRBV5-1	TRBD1	CASSPQGMTGNTIYF	TGCGCCAGCAGCCCACAGGGGATGACTGGAAACACCATATATTTT
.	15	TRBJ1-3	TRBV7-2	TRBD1	CASSLGDRAGNTIYF	TGTGCCAGCAGCTTAGGGGACAGGGCTGGAAACACCATATATTTT
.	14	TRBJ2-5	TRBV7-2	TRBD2	CASSSASGMKTQYF	TGTGCCAGCAGCTCTGCGAGCGGGATGAAGACCCAGTACTTC
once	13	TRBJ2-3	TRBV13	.	CASSSLFTDTQYF	TGTGCCAGCAGCTCTTTATTCACAGATACGCAGTATTTT
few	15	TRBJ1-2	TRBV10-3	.	CAISGVGQGNYGYTF	TGTGCCATCAGTGGCGTCGGGCAGGGAAACTATGGCTACACCTTC
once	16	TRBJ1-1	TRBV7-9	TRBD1	CASSLAGTGRNTEAFF	TGTGCCAGCAGCTTAGCGGGGACAGGTCGCAACACTGAAGCTTTCTTT
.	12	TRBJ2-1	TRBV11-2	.	CASSFVLNEQFF	TGTGCCAGCAGCTTTGTTTTAAATGAGCAGTTCTTC
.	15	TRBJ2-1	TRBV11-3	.	CASSFTAEPYNEQFF	TGTGCCAGCAGCTTTACAGCCGAACCCTACAATGAGCAGTTCTTC
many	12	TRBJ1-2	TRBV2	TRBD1	CASQGGSYGYTF	TGTGCCAGCCAGGGGGGCAGCTATGGCTACACCTTC
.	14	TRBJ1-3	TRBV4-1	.	CASSHEGAGNTIYF	TGCGCCAGCAGCCACGAGGGCGCTGGAAACACCATATATTTT
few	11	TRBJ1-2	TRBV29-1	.	CIGGSDYGYTF	TGTATCGGCGGTTCGGACTATGGCTACACCTTC
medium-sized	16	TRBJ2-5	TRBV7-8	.	CASSLEGSPGEETQYF	TGTGCCAGCAGCTTAGAGGGTAGTCCCGGGGAAGAGACCCAGTACTTC
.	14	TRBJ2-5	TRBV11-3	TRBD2	CASSYGRGMKTQYF	TGTGCCAGCAGCTACGGGCGGGGGATGAAGACCCAGTACTTC
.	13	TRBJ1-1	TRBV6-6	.	CASRKGVNTEAFF	TGTGCCAGCAGAAAAGGGGTAAATACTGAAGCTTTCTTT
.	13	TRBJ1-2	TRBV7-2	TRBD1	CASGGTGVYGYTF	TGTGCCAGCGGGGGGACAGGGGTGTATGGCTACACCTTC
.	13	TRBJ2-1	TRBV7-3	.	CASSPGGYNEQFF	TGTGCCAGCAGCCCCGGTGGCTACAATGAGCAGTTCTTC
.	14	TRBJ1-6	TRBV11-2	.	CASSLRARNSPLHF	TGTGCCAGCAGCCTCAGGGCACGGAATTCACCCCTCCACTTT
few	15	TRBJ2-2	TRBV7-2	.	CASSFPTGGTGELFF	TGTGCCAGCAGCTTCCCCACCGGAGGCACCGGGGAGCTGTTTTTT
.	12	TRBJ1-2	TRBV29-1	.	CSVEDHGHGYTF	TGCAGCGTTGAAGATCATGGGCATGGCTACACCTTC
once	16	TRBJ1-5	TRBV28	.	CASSLIRPGSNQPQHF	TGTGCCAGCAGTTTGATTAGGCCGGGGAGCAATCAGCCCCAGCATTTT
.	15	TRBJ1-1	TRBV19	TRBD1	CASSRQGRSNSEAFF	TGTGCCAGTAGCCGACAGGGCAGGTCAAACTCTGAAGCTTTCTTT
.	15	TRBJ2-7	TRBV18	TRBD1	CASSPGTVTSYEQYF	TGTGCCAGCTCACCCGGGACAGTTACATCCTACGAGCAGTACTTC
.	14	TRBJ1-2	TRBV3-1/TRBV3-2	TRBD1	CASSQLDRGNGYTF	TGTGCCAGCAGCCAACTGGACAGGGGTAATGGCTACACCTTC
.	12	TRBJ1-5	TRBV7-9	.	CASSLSTGPQHF	TGTGCCAGCAGCTTATCAACCGGGCCCCAGCATTTT